Shown below are 5 T cell receptor beta chains from a single sample sequenced in a study of T cells after posttransplantation cyclophosphamide. Here immunoSEQ multiplex PCR was the method, and the copy in TCRdb shows in-frame clones only, minus some. The sample consists of approximately 45,000 clones, around 90% of them appearing once. A marrow graft followed busulfan-fludarabine conditioning, with cyclophosphamide on days +3 and +4. Sample: PBMCs, taken about 62 days after allogeneic stem cell transplant with posttransplant cyclophosphamide. All receptors derive from a male patient between 55 and 70 years old who received an allogeneic stem cell transplant from a related donor and was CMV-positive. Certain T cells may be donor cells from the graft.

The chain couples TRBV29-1 to TRBJ1-2; 7 bases map to TRBD1. Per the germline V gene, CDR1 is SQVTM and CDR2 is ANQGSEA. The CDR3 has 13 amino acids. The junction had 8 bases not matched to a gene; V was cut back by 3 bases and J by 7 bases. CDR3 residues: CSVDPQGVGGYTF. The CDR3 nucleotides are TGCAGCGTTGACCCGCAGGGGGTGGGTGGCTACACCTTC. Supplemented by reference TRBV29-1 and TRBJ1-2, the full variable domain reads SAVISQKPSRDICQRGTSLTIQCQVDSQVTMMFWYRQQPGQSLTLIATANQGSEATYESGFVIDKFPISRPNLTFSTLTVSNMSPEDSSIYLCSVDPQGVGGYTFGSGTRLTVV.

The CDR3 loop is CASSIGLGQASEAFF. The CDR3, as DNA: TGTGCCAGTAGTATCGGTTTGGGGCAGGCCAGTGAAGCTTTCTTT. The chain couples TRBV19 to TRBJ1-1; TRBD1 might be the D (5 bases). Germline V lookup: CDR1 LNHDA, CDR2 SQIVND (reference sequence). With 3 bases removed from V and 7 bases from J, the gap between germline ends came to 18 bases. The CDR3 has 15 residues. Full variable domain (missing parts from reference TRBV19 and TRBJ1-1): DGGITQSPKYLFRKEGQNVTLSCEQNLNHDAMYWYRQDPGQGLRLIYYSQIVNDFQKGDIAEGYSVSREKKESFPLTVTSAQKNPTAFYLCASSIGLGQASEAFFGQGTRLTVV.

The chain uses TRBV5-1 and TRBJ1-2; TRBD1 matches 10 bases. The CDR3 sequence is 19 residues long. The V gene end was trimmed by 4 bases and the J gene end by 1 base; junction bases not matched to a gene: 16. Germline values: CDR1 SGHRS, CDR2 YFSETQ. CDR3 residues: CASSPRMGDRGFVNYGYTF. The CDR3 nucleotides read TGCGCCAGCAGCCCCCGAATGGGGGACAGGGGATTCGTTAACTATGGCTACACCTTC.

The chain couples TRBV5-4 to TRBJ2-4; 7 bases are shared with TRBD1. Germline trimming cut 5 bases from V and 3 bases from J; bases unmatched to any gene: 5. There are 14 residues in the CDR3. CDR1 is SGHNT and CDR2 is YYREEE in the germline V gene (reference sequence). The CDR3: CASRAGQDKNIQYF. In DNA form, the CDR3 reads TGTGCCAGCAGGGCCGGACAGGACAAAAACATTCAGTACTTC.

This sequence joins TRBV18 and TRBJ2-7, with 10 bases aligning to TRBD1. The CDR3 extends over 14 amino acids. Germline V gene data show CDR1 as KGHSH and CDR2 as LQKENI. The V segment lost 3 bases and the J segment 4 bases; nucleotides outside the gene matches: 3. The CDR3 DNA reads TGTGCCAGCTCACCCCCGGGACAGGGGTACGAGCAGTACTTC. As protein: CASSPPGQGYEQYF.